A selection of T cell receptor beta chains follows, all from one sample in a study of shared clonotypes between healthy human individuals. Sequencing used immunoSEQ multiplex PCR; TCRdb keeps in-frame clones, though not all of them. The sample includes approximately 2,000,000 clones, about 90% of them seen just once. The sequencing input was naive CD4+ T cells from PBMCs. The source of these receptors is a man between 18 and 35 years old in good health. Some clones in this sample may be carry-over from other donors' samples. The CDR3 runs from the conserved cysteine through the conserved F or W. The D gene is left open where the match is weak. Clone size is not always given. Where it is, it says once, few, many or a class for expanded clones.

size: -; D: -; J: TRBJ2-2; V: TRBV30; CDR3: CAWSVRPTGELFF; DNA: TGTGCCTGGAGTGTACGACCTACCGGGGAGCTGTTTTTT
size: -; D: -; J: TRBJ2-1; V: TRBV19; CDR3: CASSSQRGNEQFF; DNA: TGTGCCAGTAGTAGTCAAAGAGGCAATGAGCAGTTCTTC
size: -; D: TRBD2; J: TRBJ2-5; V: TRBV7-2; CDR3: CASSRQSGRATETQYF; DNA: TGTGCCAGCAGCAGACAAAGCGGGAGGGCAACAGAGACCCAGTACTTC
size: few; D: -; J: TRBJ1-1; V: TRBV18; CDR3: CASSQEGLSTEAFF; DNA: TGTGCCAGCTCACAAGAGGGGCTGAGCACTGAAGCTTTCTTT
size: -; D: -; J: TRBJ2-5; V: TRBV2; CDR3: CASSPTGFGETQYF; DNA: TGTGCCAGCAGTCCAACAGGGTTCGGAGAGACCCAGTACTTC
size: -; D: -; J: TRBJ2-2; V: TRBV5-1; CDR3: CASTPIKSGELFF; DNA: TGCGCCAGCACCCCCATTAAGTCCGGGGAGCTGTTTTTT
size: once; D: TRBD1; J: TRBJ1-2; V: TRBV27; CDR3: CASSPDRAYGYTF; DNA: TGTGCCAGCAGTCCCGACAGGGCCTATGGCTACACCTTC
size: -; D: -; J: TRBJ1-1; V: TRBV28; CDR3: CASSSYGGRWHTEAFF; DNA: TGTGCCAGCAGTTCCTACGGGGGACGCTGGCACACTGAAGCTTTCTTT
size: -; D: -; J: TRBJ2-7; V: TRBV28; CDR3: CASSPPGSYEQYF; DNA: TGTGCCAGCAGTCCGCCAGGGTCCTACGAGCAGTACTTC
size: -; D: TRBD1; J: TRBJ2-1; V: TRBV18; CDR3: CASSPWTGTYNEQFF; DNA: TGTGCCAGCTCACCATGGACAGGGACCTACAATGAGCAGTTCTTC
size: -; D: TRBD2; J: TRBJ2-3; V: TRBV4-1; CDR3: CASSPSTGGPVDTQYF; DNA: TGCGCCAGCAGCCCCTCGACGGGAGGGCCGGTGGATACGCAGTATTTT
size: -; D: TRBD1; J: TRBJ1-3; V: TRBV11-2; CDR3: CASSPTTGVGNTIYF; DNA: TGTGCCAGCAGCCCAACCACAGGGGTCGGAAACACCATATATTTT
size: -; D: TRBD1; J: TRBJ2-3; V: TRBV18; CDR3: CASSPSQGATDTQYF; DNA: TGTGCCAGCTCACCATCGCAGGGGGCTACAGATACGCAGTATTTT
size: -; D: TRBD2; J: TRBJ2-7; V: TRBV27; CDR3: CASRNEPGLAGGPGGYEQYF; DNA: TGTGCCAGCAGGAATGAACCGGGACTAGCGGGAGGGCCGGGGGGATACGAGCAGTACTTC
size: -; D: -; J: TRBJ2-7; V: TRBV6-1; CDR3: CASSEVRGDEQYF; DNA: TGTGCCAGCAGTGAAGTCAGGGGCGACGAGCAGTACTTC
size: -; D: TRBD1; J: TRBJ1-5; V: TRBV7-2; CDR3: CASSLGQGQGSNQPQHF; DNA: TGTGCCAGCAGCTTAGGGCAAGGACAGGGAAGCAATCAGCCCCAGCATTTT
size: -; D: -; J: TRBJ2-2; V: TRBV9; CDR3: CASTRGGPKNTGELFF; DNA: TGTGCCAGCACCCGTGGCGGACCGAAGAACACCGGGGAGCTGTTTTTT
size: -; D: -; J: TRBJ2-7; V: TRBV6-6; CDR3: CASSYFGEYEQYF; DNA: TGTGCCAGCAGTTATTTCGGTGAATACGAGCAGTACTTC
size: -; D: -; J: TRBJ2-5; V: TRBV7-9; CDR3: CASTSGRYGGAGETQYF; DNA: TGTGCCAGCACCTCAGGGCGTTATGGGGGCGCAGGGGAGACCCAGTACTTC
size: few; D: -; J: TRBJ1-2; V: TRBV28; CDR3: CASSFGEDYGYTF; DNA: TGTGCCAGCAGTTTCGGGGAGGACTATGGCTACACCTTC
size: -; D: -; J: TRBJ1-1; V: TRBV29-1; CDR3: CSARPLRVTEAFF; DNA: TGCAGCGCCAGACCTTTGCGGGTCACTGAAGCTTTCTTT
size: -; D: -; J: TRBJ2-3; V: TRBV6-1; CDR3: CASSGYGRNTDTQYF; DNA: TGTGCCAGCAGTGGGTACGGGAGAAACACAGATACGCAGTATTTT
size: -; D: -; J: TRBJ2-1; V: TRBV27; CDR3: CASSSPPRGIASYNEQFF; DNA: TGTGCCAGCAGTTCCCCGCCGAGGGGGATTGCCTCCTACAATGAGCAGTTCTTC
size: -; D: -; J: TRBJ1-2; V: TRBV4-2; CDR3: CASSQDRRNPGGYTF; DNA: TGTGCCAGCAGCCAAGATCGGAGAAACCCGGGTGGCTACACCTTC
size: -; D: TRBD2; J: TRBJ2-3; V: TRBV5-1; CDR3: CASSRAGTSGTDTQYF; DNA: TGCGCCAGCAGCCGCGCCGGGACTAGTGGAACAGATACGCAGTATTTT
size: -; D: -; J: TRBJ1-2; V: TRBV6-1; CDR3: CASSEHGYTF; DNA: TGTGCCAGCAGTGAGCATGGCTACACCTTC
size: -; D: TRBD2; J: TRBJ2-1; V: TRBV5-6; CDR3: CASSRFPGLASNEQFF; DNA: TGTGCCAGCAGCCGCTTCCCGGGACTAGCGTCCAATGAGCAGTTCTTC
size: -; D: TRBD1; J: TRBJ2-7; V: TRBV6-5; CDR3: CASSYRGQGWDEQYF; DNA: TGTGCCAGCAGTTACAGGGGACAGGGTTGGGACGAGCAGTACTTC
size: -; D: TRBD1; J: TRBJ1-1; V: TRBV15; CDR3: CATSIRQGMNTEAFF; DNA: TGTGCCACCAGCATAAGACAGGGAATGAACACTGAAGCTTTCTTT
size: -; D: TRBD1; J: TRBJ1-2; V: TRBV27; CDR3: CASSPRRTGDYGYTF; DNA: TGTGCCAGCAGTCCGAGACGGACAGGGGACTATGGCTACACCTTC
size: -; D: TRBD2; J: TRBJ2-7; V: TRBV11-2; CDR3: CASSLVPGLVGHEQYF; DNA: TGTGCCAGCAGCTTAGTTCCCGGACTAGTAGGCCACGAGCAGTACTTC